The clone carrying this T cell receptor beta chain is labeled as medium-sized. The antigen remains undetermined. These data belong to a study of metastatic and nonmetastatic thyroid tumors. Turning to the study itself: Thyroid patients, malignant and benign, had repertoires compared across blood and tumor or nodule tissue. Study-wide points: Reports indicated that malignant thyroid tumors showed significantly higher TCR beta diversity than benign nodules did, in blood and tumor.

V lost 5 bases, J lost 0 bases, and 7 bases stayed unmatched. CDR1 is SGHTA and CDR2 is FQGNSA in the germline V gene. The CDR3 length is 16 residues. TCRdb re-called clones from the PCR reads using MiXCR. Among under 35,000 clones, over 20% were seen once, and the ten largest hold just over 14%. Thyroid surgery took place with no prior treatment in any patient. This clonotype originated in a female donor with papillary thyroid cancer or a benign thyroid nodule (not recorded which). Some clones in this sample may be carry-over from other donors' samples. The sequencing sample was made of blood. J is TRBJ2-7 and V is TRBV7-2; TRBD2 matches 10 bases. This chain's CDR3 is CASSPGTSASSYEQYF. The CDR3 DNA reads TGTGCCAGCAGCCCCGGGACTAGCGCCAGCTCCTACGAGCAGTACTTC.